This TCR beta chain was sequenced in a study of shared clonotypes between healthy human individuals. The length of the CDR3 is 13 residues. The germline V and J ends were trimmed by 1 base and 4 bases, with 7 bases remaining between them. Germline V gene sequence: CDR1 WSHSY, CDR2 SAAADI. Here immunoSEQ multiplex PCR was the method, and the copy in TCRdb shows in-frame clones only, minus some. The data show about 1 million clones, 65% to 75% seen once. The TCR comes from a man in his late teens or twenties in good health. This sequence joins TRBV10-2 and TRBJ1-1; no clear D. Sequencing was performed on memory CD4+ T cells sorted from blood. Subset denoted: CD45RA-negative fraction. In DNA, the CDR3 is TGCGCCAGCAGTGAGTGGGTGGGCACTGAAGCTTTCTTT. This translates into CASSEWVGTEAFF.